This T cell receptor beta chain is drawn from a study of cytomegalovirus exposure and HLA in healthy donors. Only a few counts were recorded for this clone. The primer mix had 60 Vbeta and 13 Jbeta primers. Produced via immunoSEQ multiplex PCR; TCRdb's table is partial and in-frame only. This sample has approximately 130,000 clones; 70% to 80% occur once, and the top ten carry around 1.2%. CDR3 length equals 18 residues. The V gene's germline CDR1 is LGHNA and CDR2 YNFKEQ. J was trimmed by 11 bases and V by 1 base; bases with no gene match: 17. The receptor was derived from a man aged 45 to 65 in good health and CMV-seronegative. V usage is TRBV4-2 and J usage is TRBJ2-6, with 7 bases that match TRBD2. The source material was PBMCs. DNA of the CDR3: TGTGCCAGCAGCCAAGCCCAAGGAGGAGTAGCGGGCGTCCACGTCCTGACTTTC. Translation: CASSQAQGGVAGVHVLTF.